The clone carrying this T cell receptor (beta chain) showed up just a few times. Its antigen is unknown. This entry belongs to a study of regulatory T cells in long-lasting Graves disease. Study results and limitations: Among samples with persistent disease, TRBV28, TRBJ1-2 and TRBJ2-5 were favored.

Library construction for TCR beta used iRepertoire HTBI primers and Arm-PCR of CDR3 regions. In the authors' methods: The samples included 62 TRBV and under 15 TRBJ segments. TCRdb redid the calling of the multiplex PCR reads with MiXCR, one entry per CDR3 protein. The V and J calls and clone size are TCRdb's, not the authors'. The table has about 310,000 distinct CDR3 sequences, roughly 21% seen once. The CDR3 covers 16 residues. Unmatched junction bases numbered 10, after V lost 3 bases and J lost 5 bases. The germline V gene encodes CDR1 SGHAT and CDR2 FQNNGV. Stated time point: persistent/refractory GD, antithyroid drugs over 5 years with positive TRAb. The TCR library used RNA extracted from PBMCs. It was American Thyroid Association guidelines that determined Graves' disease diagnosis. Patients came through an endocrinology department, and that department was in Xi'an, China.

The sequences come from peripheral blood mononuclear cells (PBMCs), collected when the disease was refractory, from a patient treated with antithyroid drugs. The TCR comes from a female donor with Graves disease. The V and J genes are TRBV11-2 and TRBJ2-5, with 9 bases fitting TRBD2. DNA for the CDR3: TGTGCCAGCAGCTTCACAATAGGACTAGCGAGGGAGACCCAGTACTTC. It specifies CASSFTIGLARETQYF.